One and the same sample provided the 14 T cell receptor beta chains below, sequenced in a study of T cell repertoires in cytomegalovirus infection. From the reads, TCRdb called clonotypes with MiXCR, one entry per CDR3 protein. The sample comprises hundreds of thousands of distinct CDR3 sequences, about 11% of which are singletons, and 9.5% to 13% rests with the top ten. The sample consisted of PBMCs. The receptors come from a human donor in good health (CMV status not recorded). Some clones in this sample may be carry-over from other donors' samples.

This clonotype was observed a few times. The chain is built from TRBV15 and TRBJ2-1; possibly TRBD2 for D (5 bases). Germline values: CDR1 LNHNV, CDR2 YYDKDF (reference sequence). The CDR3 runs 14 residues. V gave up 1 base and J gave up 9 bases, with 13 bases separating them. CDR3 coding DNA: TGTGCCACCAGCAGAGTGATCGGGATCGGTGAGCAGTTCTTC. It encodes CATSRVIGIGEQFF.

The CDR3 DNA follows: TGTGCCAGCAGCGCTCTAGCGGGGGTCCTCACAGATACGCAGTATTTT. It yields the protein CASSALAGVLTDTQYF. The chain uses TRBV6-1 and TRBJ2-3, with 10 bases that match TRBD2. The ends lost 6 bases at V and 2 bases at J; junction bases unmatched: 8. The germline gives CDR1 MNHNS, CDR2 SASEGT. The CDR3 sequence is 16 residues long.

This clonotype has a handful of counts. This rearrangement joins TRBV9 to TRBJ1-6, with 8 bases matching TRBD1. CDR3 size: 14 residues. Per germline, CDR1 SGDLS and CDR2 YYNGEE. Trimming at V came to 3 bases and at J to 10 bases, leaving 6 bases not matched to a gene. The CDR3 region is CASSGGQGYSPLHF. The CDR3 region has the DNA TGTGCCAGCAGCGGAGGACAGGGATACTCACCCCTCCACTTT. The whole variable domain, filled in from reference TRBV9 and TRBJ1-6, reads DSGVTQTPKHLITATGQRVTLRCSPRSGDLSVYWYQQSLDQGLQFLIQYYNGEERAKGNILERFSAQQFPDLHSELNLSSLELGDSALYFCASSGGQGYSPLHFGNGTRLTVT.

This clonotype has a count of ten or more. The chain uses TRBV7-8 and TRBJ1-1, with D perhaps TRBD1 (5 bases). With 0 bases removed from V and 11 bases from J, the gap between germline ends came to 28 bases. The CDR3 totals 18 residues. Germline V gene data show CDR1 as SGHVS and CDR2 as FQNEAQ. The CDR3 protein is CASSLATFLEGPPVEAFF. The CDR3 bases are TGTGCCAGCAGCTTAGCGACTTTCCTTGAGGGGCCCCCGGTGGAGGCTTTCTTT.

This sequence joins TRBV5-6 and TRBJ2-1; the match to TRBD2 covers 9 bases. The CDR3 extends over 16 amino acids. The germline V gene encodes CDR1 SGHDT and CDR2 YYEEEE. J gave up 8 bases and V 0 bases, and 9 bases lay outside the gene matches. Here the CDR3 reads CASSLATSGWGDEQFF. Written as DNA, the CDR3 is TGTGCCAGCAGCTTGGCTACTAGCGGGTGGGGGGATGAGCAGTTCTTC.

This clonotype has ten or more counts. J is TRBJ2-1 and V is TRBV7-8; 11 bases line up with TRBD2. V was clipped by 5 bases and J by 5 bases; unmatched bases: 5. The CDR3 spans 15 residues. CDR1 SGHVS and CDR2 FQNEAQ come from the germline V gene. Here the CDR3 reads CASSAGTSGDNEQFF. The DNA for the CDR3 is TGTGCCAGCAGCGCCGGGACTAGCGGTGACAATGAGCAGTTCTTC. The variable domain in full, completed from reference TRBV7-8 and TRBJ2-1, reads GAGVSQSPRYKVAKRGQDVALRCDPISGHVSLFWYQQALGQGPEFLTYFQNEAQLDKSGLPSDRFFAERPEGSVSTLKIQRTQQEDSAVYLCASSAGTSGDNEQFFGPGTRLTVL.

This clonotype has ten or more counts. V and J are TRBV11-2 and TRBJ2-6; no definite D call. The CDR3 extends over 19 amino acids. The germline V gene encodes CDR1 SGHAT and CDR2 FQNNGV. The V and J ends lost 5 bases and 0 bases respectively, with 20 bases between them. The CDR3 DNA reads TGTGCCAGCAGCCCCTACCCAGGTCCTACCCCCTCTGGGGCCAACGTCCTGACTTTC. It codes for CASSPYPGPTPSGANVLTF.

Comments on this clonotype: Mismatch with germline at one junction end may stem from a read error. The chain uses TRBV29-1 and TRBJ2-2, with 9 bases fitting TRBD1. CDR1 is SQVTM, CDR2 ANQGSEA, per germline. The CDR3 is 15 residues long. CDR3 loop: CSVLPDRGNTGELFF. CDR3 nucleotide sequence: TGCAGCGTCTTACCGGACAGGGGTAACACTGGGGAGCTGTTTTTT.

In its sample, this clonotype was seen a few times. The chain recombines TRBV20-1 with TRBJ2-7; TRBD2 agrees at 7 bases. Germline V gene data show CDR1 as DFQATT and CDR2 as SNEGSKA (reference sequence). Trimming removed 6 bases from V and 7 bases from J; junction bases left unmatched: 9. CDR3 size: 12 residues. Here the CDR3 reads CSAPRGNREQYF. The CDR3 DNA reads as TGCAGTGCACCGCGGGGGAATCGGGAGCAGTACTTC.

The CDR3 nucleotides read TGTGCCAGCAGCGTTCTCGGGACAGCCTACGAGCAGTACTTC. Its protein product is CASSVLGTAYEQYF. V gene TRBV7-9 combines with J gene TRBJ2-7; 7 nucleotides match TRBD1. The CDR3 runs to 14 residues. The junction had 6 bases not matched to a gene; V was cut back by 5 bases and J by 2 bases. CDR1 and CDR2 from the germline V gene are SEHNR and FQNEAQ (reference sequence).

This clonotype has more than one count but fewer than ten. The chain is built from TRBV7-8 and TRBJ2-7; TRBD2 aligns across 16 bases. This CDR3 comprises 19 residues. CDR1 and CDR2 from the germline V gene are SGHVS and FQNEAQ. Trimming took 7 bases from V and 3 from J; bases not matched to a gene: 15. CDR3 sequence (DNA): TGTGCCAGCAACCGATCCGCCGGGACTAGCGGGAGGGAGATCTACGAGCAGTACTTC. Protein: CASNRSAGTSGREIYEQYF.

This clonotype was seen repeatedly, ten times or more. The chain combines TRBV5-4 with TRBJ1-1; the match to TRBD1 covers 7 bases. CDR3 size: 13 residues. V was pared by 4 bases and J by 8 bases, with 8 bases of the junction left unmatched. CDR1 and CDR2 (germline): SGHNT, YYREEE (reference sequence). CDR3 nucleotide sequence: TGTGCCAGCAGCCTTGGACAGGTTCCCGAAGCTTTCTTT. This translates into CASSLGQVPEAFF.

This clonotype was seen ten or more times. This chain joins TRBV2 and TRBJ2-5, with TRBD2 identical over 11 bases. The germline CDR1 and CDR2 sequences are SNHLY and FYNNEI. J gave up 5 bases and V 2 bases, and 16 bases lay outside the gene matches. The CDR3 consists of 19 residues. The CDR3 DNA is TGTGCCAGCAGTGAACCTTCCGGGACTAGCGGCTACCGGGCGGAGACCCAGTACTTC. It encodes CASSEPSGTSGYRAETQYF.

The chain couples TRBV25-1 to TRBJ2-7; no firm D call. CDR1 MGHDK and CDR2 SYGVNS come from the germline V gene. Trimming cost V 1 base and J 6 bases, with 10 bases left between them. CDR3 length: 13 residues. CDR3 region: CASSESGRAEQYF. The CDR3, as DNA: TGTGCCAGCAGTGAATCCGGAAGGGCCGAGCAGTACTTC.